Listed below are T cell receptor beta chains from one sample, sequenced in a study of blood T cell repertoires in COVID-19. The data were produced by immunoSEQ multiplex PCR, yet TCRdb's version contains in-frame clones alone and is incomplete. Among roughly 220,000 clones listed, around 90% were seen once. The sequencing input was PBMCs or T cells enriched from blood (not recorded which). The origin of the receptors is a woman in her 30s who had recovered from COVID-19. The CDR3 runs from the conserved cysteine through the conserved F or W. D genes are given only for firm matches. Clone size is stated in some rows and not others, as once, few, many or a class when expanded.

d_call clone_size j_call v_call cdr3_aa cdr3_nt
TRBD1 - TRBJ1-1 TRBV7-8 CASRRTGRVAEAFF TGTGCCAGCAGACGGACAGGGAGGGTGGCTGAAGCTTTCTTT
TRBD1 - TRBJ1-2 TRBV3-1/TRBV3-2 CASSQDAIRDSHYGYTF TGTGCCAGCAGCCAAGATGCAATTCGGGACAGCCACTATGGCTACACCTTC
TRBD1 - TRBJ1-1 TRBV4-3 CASSQDQGADTEAFF TGCGCCAGCAGCCAAGATCAGGGGGCGGACACTGAAGCTTTCTTT
TRBD1 - TRBJ1-2 TRBV7-2 CASSNRDRRYGYTF TGTGCCAGCAGCAACCGGGACAGGCGTTATGGCTACACCTTC
TRBD1 - TRBJ1-2 TRBV9 CASSVIGSSTGQGADGYTF TGTGCCAGCAGCGTAATCGGGAGCTCGACGGGACAGGGGGCCGATGGCTACACCTTC
- few TRBJ2-3 TRBV11-2 CASSLVVYTQYF TGTGCCAGCAGCTTAGTAGTTTATACGCAGTATTTT
TRBD2 once TRBJ2-3 TRBV29-1 CSVVSSGGTDTQYF TGCAGCGTTGTATCTAGCGGGGGCACAGATACGCAGTATTTT
- many TRBJ2-6 TRBV27 CASSSLSGANVLTF TGTGCCAGCAGTTCCCTCTCTGGGGCCAACGTCCTGACTTTC
- - TRBJ2-7 TRBV19 CASSMQGRPSYEQYF TGTGCCAGTAGTATGCAGGGCAGGCCGTCCTACGAGCAGTACTTC
- once TRBJ2-3 TRBV7-9 CASSFPGRGGTDTQYF TGTGCCAGCAGCTTTCCCGGTAGGGGCGGCACAGATACGCAGTATTTT
TRBD1 - TRBJ2-2 TRBV7-6 CASSVRTGLHSNTGELFF TGTGCCAGCAGCGTAAGGACAGGGCTTCATTCGAACACCGGGGAGCTGTTTTTT
- - TRBJ2-1 TRBV7-2 CASSEGTRSNEQFF TGTGCCAGCAGCGAGGGGACAAGGAGCAATGAGCAGTTCTTC
TRBD1 - TRBJ1-2 TRBV6-5 CASTTGTGGGYTF TGTGCCAGCACCACCGGGACAGGTGGAGGCTACACCTTC
TRBD1 - TRBJ2-7 TRBV4-2 CASSQAGQGIYEQYF TGTGCCAGCAGCCAAGCGGGACAGGGAATCTACGAGCAGTACTTC
TRBD2 - TRBJ2-3 TRBV11-2 CASNLNHGGAPDTQYF TGTGCCAGCAACTTAAATCACGGGGGGGCCCCAGATACGCAGTATTTT
- - TRBJ1-3 TRBV11-2 CASSSTSSGNTIYF TGTGCCAGCAGCTCAACGAGCTCTGGAAACACCATATATTTT
TRBD2 - TRBJ2-7 TRBV4-2 CASSQDRVFTGGFSYEQYF TGTGCCAGCAGCCAAGATAGGGTTTTTACGGGGGGATTCTCCTACGAGCAGTACTTC
TRBD2 - TRBJ2-5 TRBV11-3 CASSPGGDQQETQYF TGTGCCAGCAGCCCGGGGGGGGACCAACAAGAGACCCAGTACTTC
- - TRBJ1-1 TRBV4-1 CASSQDLAGRRTEAFF TGCGCCAGCAGCCAAGATCTTGCAGGGAGGCGCACTGAAGCTTTCTTT
- - TRBJ1-1 TRBV18 CASSRGGDTEAFF TGTGCCAGCTCACGGGGGGGTGACACTGAAGCTTTCTTT
- - TRBJ2-3 TRBV7-6 CASSQRRTDTQYF TGTGCCAGCAGCCAGCGGCGGACAGATACGCAGTATTTT
- - TRBJ2-5 TRBV19 CASSISAHRETQYF TGTGCCAGTAGTATCAGTGCCCATCGAGAGACCCAGTACTTC
TRBD1 once TRBJ2-6 TRBV6-2/TRBV6-3 CASSGGQFSGANVLTF TGTGCCAGCAGTGGGGGACAGTTCTCTGGGGCCAACGTCCTGACTTTC
- - TRBJ1-2 TRBV5-4 CASSQGPYNYGYTF TGTGCCAGCAGCCAGGGTCCTTATAACTATGGCTACACCTTC
TRBD1 - TRBJ1-5 TRBV3-1/TRBV3-2 CASSQGGQGTHQPQHF TGTGCCAGCAGCCAAGGCGGACAGGGTACGCATCAGCCCCAGCATTTT
- - TRBJ1-2 TRBV5-4 CASSLERAGYGYTF TGTGCCAGCAGCTTGGAGAGGGCTGGGTATGGCTACACCTTC
TRBD1 few TRBJ2-1 TRBV12-5 CASGLVLSRGQLNEQFF TGTGCTAGTGGTTTGGTACTAAGCAGGGGGCAACTTAATGAGCAGTTCTTC
- - TRBJ2-2 TRBV12-3/TRBV12-4 CASRLGAGELFF TGTGCCAGCAGACTGGGGGCGGGGGAGCTGTTTTTT
TRBD1 - TRBJ2-7 TRBV11-2 CASSPNTGVGEQYF TGTGCCAGCAGCCCAAACACAGGGGTGGGCGAGCAGTACTTC
- once TRBJ1-5 TRBV12-3/TRBV12-4 CASRTGENQPQHF TGTGCCAGCAGGACTGGGGAGAATCAGCCCCAGCATTTT
TRBD1 - TRBJ2-5 TRBV5-1 CASSLPGQGETQYF TGCGCCAGCAGCTTGCCGGGACAGGGGGAGACCCAGTACTTC
TRBD1 - TRBJ1-2 TRBV10-1 CASSEGTGEYGYTF TGCGCCAGCAGTGAGGGTACAGGGGAATATGGCTACACTTTC
- - TRBJ2-1 TRBV19 CASSIQGFSYNEQFF TGTGCCAGTAGTATACAGGGTTTCTCCTACAATGAGCAGTTCTTC